This entry lists 18 T cell receptor beta chains sequenced from one sample in a study of blood T cell repertoires in COVID-19 (TCRdb year 2020). Library preparation was by the immunoSEQ multiplex PCR assay. What TCRdb holds here is the immuneACCESS table cut down to in-frame rearrangements. Part of the clones is not present; checked against another copy, under half of the missing clones reflect an unresolved V gene, and the others are unexplained. This sample lists 150,000 to 200,000 clones; around four fifths were detected once. The ten largest make up about an eighth of the sample. The source material was PBMCs or T cells enriched from blood (not recorded which). These receptors were obtained from an older woman who had recovered from COVID-19.

The CDR3 loop is CASSQANSPLHF. CDR3 DNA: TGCGCCAGCAGTCAGGCAAATTCACCCCTCCACTTT. The rearrangement joins TRBV23-1 to TRBJ1-6; D not resolved. TRBV23-1 is reported as an ORF; its role is uncertain. V was cut by 3 bases and J by 7 bases, with 4 bases left in between. There are 12 residues in the CDR3.

The genes are TRBV4-1 and TRBJ2-7; no reliable D call. There are 15 residues in the CDR3. The V end was cut by 1 base, the J end by 0 bases, with 10 bases between. In germline, CDR1 is MGHRA, CDR2 YSYEKL. Here the CDR3 DNA reads TGCGCCAGCAGCCAAGGACTTTCTAGCTCCTACGAGCAGTACTTC. This sequence encodes CASSQGLSSSYEQYF.

The rearrangement uses TRBV6-5 and TRBJ1-4, with D perhaps matching TRBD1 (6 bases). The CDR3 has 15 residues. The V and J ends lost 5 bases and 0 bases respectively, with 10 bases between them. CDR1 and CDR2 from the germline V gene are MNHEY and SVGAGI. CDR3 sequence reads: CASSLRTATNEKLFF. DNA of the CDR3: TGTGCCAGCAGTCTTAGGACAGCAACTAATGAAAAACTGTTTTTT.

V usage is TRBV3-1 (or the pseudogene TRBV3-2) and J usage is TRBJ1-1; 9 bases fit TRBD1. The ends lost 4 bases at V and 5 bases at J; junction bases unmatched: 5. CDR1 is LGHDT, CDR2 YNNKEL, per germline (reference sequence). The CDR3 sequence is 14 residues long. This CDR3 reads CASSPSDRGTEAFF. The CDR3 bases are TGTGCCAGCAGCCCGTCGGACAGGGGAACTGAAGCTTTCTTT.

The rearrangement links TRBV2 to TRBJ1-1, with D perhaps matching TRBD1 (5 bases). This CDR3 comprises 14 residues. Trimming shortened V by 8 bases and J by 3 bases, and 16 bases separated the two germline ends. The V gene's germline CDR1 is SNHLY and CDR2 FYNNEI. CDR3 bases: TGTGCCAGCCAGGGAGTGGGAGGGGACACTGAAGCTTTCTTT. Translation gives CASQGVGGDTEAFF. The full variable domain, with the rest looked up from reference TRBV2 and TRBJ1-1, is EPEVTQTPSHQVTQMGQEVILRCVPISNHLYFYWYRQILGQKVEFLVSFYNNEISEKSEIFDDQFSVERPDGSNFTLKIRSTKLEDSAMYFCASQGVGGDTEAFFGQGTRLTVV.

V gene TRBV5-1 combines with J gene TRBJ2-7; D is undetermined. This CDR3 has 14 amino acids. The germline V and J ends were trimmed by 4 bases and 4 bases, with 15 bases remaining between them. The germline V gene encodes CDR1 SGHRS and CDR2 YFSETQ. The CDR3 loop is CASSPDTVRYEQYF. In DNA form, the CDR3 reads TGCGCCAGCAGCCCAGACACGGTCCGGTACGAGCAGTACTTC.

The J gene is TRBJ2-1, the V gene TRBV7-6, with TRBD1 matching 10 bases. The junction had 1 base not matched to a gene; V was cut back by 3 bases and J by 2 bases. CDR1 is SGHVS and CDR2 is FNYEAQ in the germline V gene. The CDR3 runs to 15 residues. In DNA form, the CDR3 reads TGTGCCAGCAGCTTGGGACAGGGGACCTACAATGAGCAGTTCTTC. Its protein is CASSLGQGTYNEQFF.

The chain combines TRBV5-4 with TRBJ1-5; D remains unclear. The CDR3 runs 13 residues. CDR1 and CDR2 (germline): SGHNT, YYREEE (reference sequence). The germline V and J ends were trimmed by 0 bases and 5 bases, with 6 bases remaining between them. CDR3 sequence: CASSLDTDQPQHF. In nucleotides, the CDR3 is TGTGCCAGCAGCTTGGACACCGATCAGCCCCAGCATTTT.

V gene TRBV14 combines with J gene TRBJ2-3; 7 nucleotides agree with TRBD2. Trimming cost V 3 bases and J 4 bases; bases outside gene matches: 7. CDR1 is SGHDN and CDR2 is FVKESK in the germline V gene. This CDR3 has 15 amino acids. The CDR3 DNA reads TGTGCCAGCAGCCATCTAGCGGAGAGGCCAGATACGCAGTATTTT. This translates into CASSHLAERPDTQYF.

This clone was detected a few times. The rearrangement joins TRBV7-8 to TRBJ1-1; 11 nucleotides match TRBD1. The CDR3 has 16 residues. The V and J ends lost 2 bases and 9 bases, in that order; junction bases with no gene match: 11. Germline CDR1 is SGHVS and CDR2 is FQNEAQ. The chain's CDR3 is CASSLQGQGVPLKAFF. DNA of the CDR3: TGTGCCAGCAGCTTACAGGGACAGGGGGTTCCCCTGAAAGCTTTCTTT. Looking up the rest from reference TRBV7-8 and TRBJ1-1 gives the full variable domain: GAGVSQSPRYKVAKRGQDVALRCDPISGHVSLFWYQQALGQGPEFLTYFQNEAQLDKSGLPSDRFFAERPEGSVSTLKIQRTQQEDSAVYLCASSLQGQGVPLKAFFGQGTRLTVV.

This clone appeared once. V usage is TRBV5-4 and J usage is TRBJ1-5; D perhaps matches TRBD1 (5 bases). Per germline, CDR1 SGHNT and CDR2 YYREEE (reference sequence). V was clipped by 4 bases and J by 0 bases, with 11 bases between them. This CDR3 has 15 amino acids. CDR3 nucleotide sequence: TGTGCCAGCAGCCTTGACAGCAATAGCAATCAGCCCCAGCATTTT. Protein: CASSLDSNSNQPQHF.

The V gene is TRBV18, the J gene TRBJ1-2, with D possibly being TRBD1 (5 bases). Trimming took 0 bases from V and 7 from J, leaving 12 bases between them. CDR3 size: 14 residues. The germline gives CDR1 KGHSH, CDR2 LQKENI. This CDR3 reads CASSPPARVGGYTF. DNA for the CDR3: TGTGCCAGCTCACCACCGGCCAGGGTGGGTGGCTACACCTTC.

This clone came up once. J is TRBJ2-1 and V is TRBV28; 15 nucleotides agree with TRBD2. Germline loops: CDR1 MDHEN, CDR2 SYDVKM. V trimming: 4 bases; J trimming: 9 bases; junction bases outside the gene matches: 4. The CDR3 spans 15 residues. The CDR3 nucleotides are TGTGCCAGCAGTTGGGGACTAGCGGGAGGAAGTGAGCAGTTCTTC. Translation: CASSWGLAGGSEQFF.

The rearrangement uses TRBV5-4 and TRBJ2-1; D is ambiguous. Between the trimmed V and J ends, which lost 0 bases and 0 bases, there was a span of 7 bases. Germline V gives CDR1 SGHNT, CDR2 YYREEE (reference sequence). The CDR3 is 15 residues long. Written as DNA, the CDR3 is TGTGCCAGCAGCTTGGGAACTATCTCCTACAATGAGCAGTTCTTC. Translation: CASSLGTISYNEQFF.

The chain recombines TRBV7-3 with TRBJ2-7; 9 nucleotides align to TRBD1. This CDR3 is built from 16 residues. Losses at the gene ends were 1 base for V and 5 bases for J; bases not matched to a gene: 9. CDR1 is SGHTA, CDR2 FQGTGA, per germline. CDR3 nucleotide sequence: TGTGCCAGCAGCTTAAAGTGGAGGGACAGGGACCACGAGCAGTACTTC. Protein: CASSLKWRDRDHEQYF. Combining the CDR3 with reference TRBV7-3 and TRBJ2-7 gives the whole variable domain GAGVSQTPSNKVTEKGKYVELRCDPISGHTALYWYRQSLGQGPEFLIYFQGTGAADDSGLPNDRFFAVRPEGSVSTLKIQRTERGDSAVYLCASSLKWRDRDHEQYFGPGTRLTVT.

The chain is built from TRBV3-1 (or the pseudogene TRBV3-2) and TRBJ2-7; 7 bases align to TRBD1. With 0 bases clipped from V and 4 bases from J, the junction kept 6 bases outside the gene matches. The CDR3 covers 15 residues. CDR1 and CDR2 (germline): LGHDT, YNNKEL (reference sequence). CDR3 sequence: CASSQDRDSSYEQYF. The CDR3, as DNA: TGTGCCAGCAGCCAAGATCGGGACAGTTCTTACGAGCAGTACTTC.

This sequence joins TRBV18 and TRBJ2-7; 8 bases align to TRBD1. This CDR3 is 15 amino acids long. Per the germline V gene, CDR1 is KGHSH and CDR2 is LQKENI. After removal of 2 bases from V and 7 bases from J, the junction contained 10 bases not matched to a gene. Here the CDR3 reads CASSPGGRGPGEQYF. The CDR3, as DNA: TGTGCCAGCTCACCAGGAGGCAGGGGGCCTGGGGAGCAGTACTTC.

This clone has a single count. The chain employs TRBV12-3 or TRBV12-4 and TRBJ1-1, with no clear D. CDR3 length: 12 residues. The ends were cut back, 5 bases at V and 11 bases at J, with 15 bases in the middle. The CDR3 DNA follows: TGTGCCAGCAGTCCGACTCAACCCAAGGCTTTCTTT. Translation: CASSPTQPKAFF.